This record concerns one TCR beta chain sequence. This record belongs to a study of beta chain features in type 1 diabetes. Expressed TCRB transcripts were sequenced, since all the RNA that had been isolated was reverse transcribed. The assay was immunoSEQ multiplex PCR, and TCRdb's table has in-frame clones only and misses some. The table has around 400,000 clones, more than 13% seen once. CDR3 length: 15 residues. In germline, CDR1 is SGHAT, CDR2 FQDESV (reference sequence). Between the trimmed V and J ends, which lost 3 bases and 0 bases, there was a span of 9 bases. The chain uses TRBV11-1 and TRBJ2-1; a possible D gene is TRBD2 (6 bases). The origin of this receptor is a woman under 30 in good health. The specimen sequenced was naive CD4+ T cells from blood. The CDR3 reads CASSFPGGSYNEQFF. For the CDR3, the DNA is TGTGCCAGCAGCTTCCCCGGGGGCTCCTACAATGAGCAGTTCTTC.